This T cell receptor beta chain was identified during a study of T-cell memory formation after mild COVID-19. Study context: Among the donors, TCR clusters were largely specific to each donor. Study results and limitations: CM and EM subsets held most contracting CD4+ clones; EMRA held CD8+ ones.

Germline V gene sequence: CDR1 KGHSH, CDR2 LQKENI. V lost 0 bases and J 8 bases, leaving 11 bases between the germline ends. This CDR3 has 14 residues. Only a few counts were recorded for this clonotype. Its cognate antigen is unknown. MiXCR was run by TCRdb on the 5' RACE reads, yielding one entry per CDR3 protein. The sample includes some 250,000 distinct CDR3 sequences, 18% of them seen just once. The sequenced sample consisted of PBMCs or a T cell subset sorted from them (not recorded which). This clonotype originated in a man aged 18-30 years who had mild COVID-19 (a few samples of this study predate the infection). Cell type and time point are not known. This chain joins TRBV18 and TRBJ2-1, with a weak D call TRBD1 (6 bases). For the CDR3, the DNA is TGTGCCAGCTCACCACCTAACAGGGCGGATGAGCAGTTCTTC. It yields the protein CASSPPNRADEQFF.